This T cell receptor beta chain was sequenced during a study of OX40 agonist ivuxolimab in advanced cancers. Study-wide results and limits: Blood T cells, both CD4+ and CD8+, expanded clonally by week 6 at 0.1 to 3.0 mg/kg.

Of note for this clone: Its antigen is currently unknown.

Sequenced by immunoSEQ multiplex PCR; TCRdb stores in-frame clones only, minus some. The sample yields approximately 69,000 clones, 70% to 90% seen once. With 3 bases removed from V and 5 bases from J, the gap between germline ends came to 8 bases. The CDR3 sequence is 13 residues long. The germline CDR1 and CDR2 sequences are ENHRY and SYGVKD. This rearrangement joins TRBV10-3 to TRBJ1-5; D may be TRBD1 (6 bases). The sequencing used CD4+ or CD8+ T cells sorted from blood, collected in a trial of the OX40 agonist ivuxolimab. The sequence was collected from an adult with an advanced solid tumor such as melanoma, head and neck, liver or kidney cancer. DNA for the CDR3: TGTGCCATCAGTGAACAGGGCTATCAGCCCCAGCATTTT. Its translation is CAISEQGYQPQHF.